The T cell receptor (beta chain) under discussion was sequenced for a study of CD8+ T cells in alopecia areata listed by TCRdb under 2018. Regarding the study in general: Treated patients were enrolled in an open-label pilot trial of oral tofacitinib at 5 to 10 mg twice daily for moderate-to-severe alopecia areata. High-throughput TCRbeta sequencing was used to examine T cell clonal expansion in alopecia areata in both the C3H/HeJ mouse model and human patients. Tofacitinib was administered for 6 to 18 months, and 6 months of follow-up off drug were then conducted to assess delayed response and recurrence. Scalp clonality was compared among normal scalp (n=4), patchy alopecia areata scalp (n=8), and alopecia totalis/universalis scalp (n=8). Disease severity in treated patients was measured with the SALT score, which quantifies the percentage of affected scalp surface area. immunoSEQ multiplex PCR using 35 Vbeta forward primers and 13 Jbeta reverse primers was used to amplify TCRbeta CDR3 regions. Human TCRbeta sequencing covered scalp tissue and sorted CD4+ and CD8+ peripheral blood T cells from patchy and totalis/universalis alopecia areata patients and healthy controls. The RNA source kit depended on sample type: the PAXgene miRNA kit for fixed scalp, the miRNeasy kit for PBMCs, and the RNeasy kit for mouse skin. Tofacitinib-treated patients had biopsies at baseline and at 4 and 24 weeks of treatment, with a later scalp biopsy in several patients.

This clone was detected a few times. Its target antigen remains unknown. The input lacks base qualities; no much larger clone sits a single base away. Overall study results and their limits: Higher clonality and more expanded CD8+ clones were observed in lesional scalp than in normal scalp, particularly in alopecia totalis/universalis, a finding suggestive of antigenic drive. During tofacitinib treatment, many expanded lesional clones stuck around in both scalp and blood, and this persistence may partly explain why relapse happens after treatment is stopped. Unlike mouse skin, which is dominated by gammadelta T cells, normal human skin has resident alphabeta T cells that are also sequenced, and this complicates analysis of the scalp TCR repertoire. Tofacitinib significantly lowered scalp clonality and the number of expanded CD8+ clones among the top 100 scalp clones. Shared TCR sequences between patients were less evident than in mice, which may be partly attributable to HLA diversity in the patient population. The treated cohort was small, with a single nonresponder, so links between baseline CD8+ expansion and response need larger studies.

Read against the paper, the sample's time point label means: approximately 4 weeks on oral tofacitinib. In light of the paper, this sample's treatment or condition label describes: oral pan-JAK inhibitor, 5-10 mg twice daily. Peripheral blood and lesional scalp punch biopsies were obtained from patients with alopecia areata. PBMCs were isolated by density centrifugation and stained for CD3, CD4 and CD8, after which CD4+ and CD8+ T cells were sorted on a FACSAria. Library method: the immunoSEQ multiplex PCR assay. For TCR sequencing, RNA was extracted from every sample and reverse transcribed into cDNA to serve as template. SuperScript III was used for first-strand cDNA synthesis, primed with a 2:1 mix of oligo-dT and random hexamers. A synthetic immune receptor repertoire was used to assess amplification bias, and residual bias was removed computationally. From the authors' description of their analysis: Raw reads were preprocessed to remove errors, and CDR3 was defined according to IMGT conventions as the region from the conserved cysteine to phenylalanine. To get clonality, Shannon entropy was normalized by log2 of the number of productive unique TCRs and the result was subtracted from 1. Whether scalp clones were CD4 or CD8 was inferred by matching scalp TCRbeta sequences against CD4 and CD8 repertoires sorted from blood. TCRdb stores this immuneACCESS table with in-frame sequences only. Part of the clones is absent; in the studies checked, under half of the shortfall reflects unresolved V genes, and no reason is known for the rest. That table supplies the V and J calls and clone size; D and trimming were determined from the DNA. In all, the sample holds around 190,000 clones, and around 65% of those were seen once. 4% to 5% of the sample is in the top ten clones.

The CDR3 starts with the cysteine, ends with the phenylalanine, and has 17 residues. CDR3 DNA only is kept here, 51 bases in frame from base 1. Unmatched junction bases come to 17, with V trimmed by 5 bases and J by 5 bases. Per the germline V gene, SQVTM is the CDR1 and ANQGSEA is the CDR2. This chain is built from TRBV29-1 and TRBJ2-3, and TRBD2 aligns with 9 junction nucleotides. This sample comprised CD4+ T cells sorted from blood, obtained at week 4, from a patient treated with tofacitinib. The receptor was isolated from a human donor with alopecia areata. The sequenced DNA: TGCAGCGTTTCATTACCTAGGCTAGCGGGGATGGGAGATACGCAGTATTTT. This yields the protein CSVSLPRLAGMGDTQYF.